A selection of T cell receptor beta chains follows, all from one sample in a study of T cells in tumors after PD-1 blockade. Repertoires were generated with immunoSEQ multiplex PCR, while TCRdb's copy carries only in-frame clones and drops some. Of some 20,000 clones listed, roughly 78% are singletons. The sample consisted of PBMCs, taken before anti-PD-1 treatment. The origin of the receptors is a human donor with basal cell carcinoma. CDR3s include the opening cysteine and the closing phenylalanine or tryptophan. The D gene is left open where the match is weak. Rows give clone size only sometimes, using once, few, many, or a class for an expanded clone.

v_call: TRBV6-1; clone_size: .; d_call: .; j_call: TRBJ2-7; cdr3_nt: TGTGCCAGCAGTGAAGGGGTGATCCACACCTACGAGCAGTACTTC; cdr3_aa: CASSEGVIHTYEQYF
v_call: TRBV5-1; clone_size: .; d_call: .; j_call: TRBJ1-1; cdr3_nt: TGCGCCAGCAGCTACCAGGGGAATGGGGGAACTGAAGCTTTCTTT; cdr3_aa: CASSYQGNGGTEAFF
v_call: TRBV6-2/TRBV6-3; clone_size: .; d_call: TRBD2; j_call: TRBJ2-1; cdr3_nt: TGTGCCAGCAGTCCGGGACTAGGGGCCAATGAGCAGTTCTTC; cdr3_aa: CASSPGLGANEQFF
v_call: TRBV11-1; clone_size: .; d_call: .; j_call: TRBJ1-6; cdr3_nt: TGTGCCAGCAGCTTAGCGTCGGGCAGGTCCGTGAACCTCCACTTT; cdr3_aa: CASSLASGRSVNLHF
v_call: TRBV6-2/TRBV6-3; clone_size: .; d_call: .; j_call: TRBJ2-1; cdr3_nt: TGTGCCAGCAGTGAGGGACCGAATGAGCAGTTCTTC; cdr3_aa: CASSEGPNEQFF
v_call: TRBV5-1; clone_size: once; d_call: TRBD1; j_call: TRBJ1-6; cdr3_nt: TGCGCCAGCAGCTTATCCCCGACAGGGGCCAATTCACCCCTCCACTTT; cdr3_aa: CASSLSPTGANSPLHF
v_call: TRBV9; clone_size: .; d_call: .; j_call: TRBJ1-3; cdr3_nt: TGTGCCAGCAGCGCGACAATTTCTGGAAACACCATATATTTT; cdr3_aa: CASSATISGNTIYF
v_call: TRBV6-1; clone_size: .; d_call: .; j_call: TRBJ1-1; cdr3_nt: TGTGCCAGCAGTGAATCCCGGGGTGTTACTGAAGCTTTCTTT; cdr3_aa: CASSESRGVTEAFF
v_call: TRBV5-1; clone_size: .; d_call: TRBD2; j_call: TRBJ2-3; cdr3_nt: TGCGCCAGCAGCGGCACTAGCGGGAACACAGATACGCAGTATTTT; cdr3_aa: CASSGTSGNTDTQYF
v_call: TRBV6-5; clone_size: .; d_call: TRBD2; j_call: TRBJ2-7; cdr3_nt: TGTGCCAGCGGGGGGGGAGGGACGCAAACCTACGAGCAGTACTTC; cdr3_aa: CASGGGGTQTYEQYF
v_call: TRBV2; clone_size: once; d_call: .; j_call: TRBJ2-1; cdr3_nt: TGTGCCAGCTGTGACGGGTGGGGGCGGGCGGGGAGCTCCTACAATGAGCAGTTCTTC; cdr3_aa: CASCDGWGRAGSSYNEQFF
v_call: TRBV18; clone_size: .; d_call: .; j_call: TRBJ1-2; cdr3_nt: TGTGCCAGCTCACCAACAGGCTATGGCTACACCTTC; cdr3_aa: CASSPTGYGYTF
v_call: TRBV5-5; clone_size: .; d_call: .; j_call: TRBJ1-5; cdr3_nt: TGTGCCAGCAGCTTGTTGTCCGGAGGCAATCAGCCCCAGCATTTT; cdr3_aa: CASSLLSGGNQPQHF
v_call: TRBV21-1; clone_size: .; d_call: .; j_call: TRBJ2-4; cdr3_nt: TGTGCCAGCAGCAAAGCCGCGGCACTAGCCAAAAACATTCAGTACTTC; cdr3_aa: CASSKAAALAKNIQYF
v_call: TRBV5-6; clone_size: .; d_call: TRBD2; j_call: TRBJ2-1; cdr3_nt: TGTGCCAGCAGCAGGCCGGGACTAGCCCCCAATGAGCAGTTCTTC; cdr3_aa: CASSRPGLAPNEQFF
v_call: TRBV2; clone_size: few; d_call: .; j_call: TRBJ2-1; cdr3_nt: TGTGCCTGCTGTTATGGGGGGGCGCGGGTGGGGAGCTCCTACAATGAGCAGTTCTTC; cdr3_aa: CACCYGGARVGSSYNEQFF
v_call: TRBV6-2/TRBV6-3; clone_size: .; d_call: TRBD1; j_call: TRBJ1-2; cdr3_nt: TGTGCCAGCAGTAACCCCAGGGGGGATACGAACTATGGCTACACCTTC; cdr3_aa: CASSNPRGDTNYGYTF
v_call: TRBV9; clone_size: .; d_call: .; j_call: TRBJ1-1; cdr3_nt: TGTGCCAGCACAAAGGGTCAGGACACTGAAGCTTTCTTT; cdr3_aa: CASTKGQDTEAFF
v_call: TRBV6-6; clone_size: .; d_call: .; j_call: TRBJ1-3; cdr3_nt: TGTGCCAGCACAAGGGCCGGGGGCGCTTACGGAAACACCATATATTTT; cdr3_aa: CASTRAGGAYGNTIYF
v_call: TRBV28; clone_size: .; d_call: TRBD2; j_call: TRBJ2-7; cdr3_nt: TGTGCCAGCACACTAGCGGGAGTTAGGGAGCAGTACTTC; cdr3_aa: CASTLAGVREQYF
v_call: TRBV6-4; clone_size: .; d_call: TRBD1; j_call: TRBJ2-1; cdr3_nt: TGTGCCAGCGGACCGGGACAGGGGCGTCCTGAGTGGTTCTTC; cdr3_aa: CASGPGQGRPEWFF
v_call: TRBV5-1; clone_size: .; d_call: TRBD1; j_call: TRBJ2-7; cdr3_nt: TGCGCCAGCAGCGTGGGACAGGGTAACGAGCAGTACTTC; cdr3_aa: CASSVGQGNEQYF
v_call: TRBV28; clone_size: .; d_call: TRBD2; j_call: TRBJ2-1; cdr3_nt: TGTGCCAGCAGTCCGCTAGCGGGAGGGGCGAATGAGCAGTTCTTC; cdr3_aa: CASSPLAGGANEQFF
v_call: TRBV19; clone_size: .; d_call: .; j_call: TRBJ1-4; cdr3_nt: TGTGCCAGTAGTTCGGGGGGCCCCGAAAAACTGTTTTTT; cdr3_aa: CASSSGGPEKLFF
v_call: TRBV4-2; clone_size: once; d_call: .; j_call: TRBJ1-4; cdr3_nt: TGTGCCAGCAGTCTAGGACAGTCTAATGAAAAACTGTTTTTT; cdr3_aa: CASSLGQSNEKLFF
v_call: TRBV30; clone_size: .; d_call: TRBD1; j_call: TRBJ2-5; cdr3_nt: TGTGCCTGGAGTCGTTTAACGACAGGGGGCCAGGAGACCCAGTACTTC; cdr3_aa: CAWSRLTTGGQETQYF
v_call: TRBV6-1; clone_size: .; d_call: .; j_call: TRBJ2-2; cdr3_nt: TGTGCCAGCAGTGATCATACTAGTTACACCGGGGAGCTGTTTTTT; cdr3_aa: CASSDHTSYTGELFF
v_call: TRBV7-9; clone_size: .; d_call: TRBD1; j_call: TRBJ1-2; cdr3_nt: TGTGCCAGCAGCTTAGGGATCGGACAGGATGGCTACACCTTC; cdr3_aa: CASSLGIGQDGYTF
v_call: TRBV7-9; clone_size: .; d_call: .; j_call: TRBJ2-1; cdr3_nt: TGTGCCAGCAGCTTAGTGGCTAGTCATGAGCAGTTCTTC; cdr3_aa: CASSLVASHEQFF